Listed below are T cell receptor beta chains from one sample, sequenced in a study of T cell changes during pregnancy in multiple sclerosis. Assay: immunoSEQ multiplex PCR; the TCRdb copy retains only in-frame clones and omits some. The sample contains about 87,000 clones, over 85% of which appear only once. The sequenced sample was peripheral blood, obtained in the third trimester of pregnancy. These receptors were taken from a female donor in good health, enrolled as a control in a pregnancy study. Both conserved end residues are part of each CDR3. Each record gives: clone size, J gene, V gene, D gene, CDR3 DNA, CDR3 protein. A D gene is named only where the DNA matches it firmly. Expanded clones get a size class; other rows say once, few or many, or leave the size out.

size: -
J: TRBJ2-2
V: TRBV19
D: -
DNA: TGTGCCAGTAGTATTCTAGCGAACACCGGGGAGCTGTTTTTT
CDR3: CASSILANTGELFF

size: -
J: TRBJ2-7
V: TRBV7-9
D: -
DNA: TGTGCCAGCAGCCGCGCCGTCAACTCCTACGAGCAGTACTTC
CDR3: CASSRAVNSYEQYF

size: -
J: TRBJ2-3
V: TRBV5-1
D: TRBD1
DNA: TGCGCCAGCAGCTTCACAGGGGGCACAGATACGCAGTATTTT
CDR3: CASSFTGGTDTQYF

size: -
J: TRBJ2-7
V: TRBV28
D: TRBD2
DNA: TGTGCCAGCAGTCCACTTAGGACTAGCCGGGAGGCCTACGAGCAGTACTTC
CDR3: CASSPLRTSREAYEQYF

size: -
J: TRBJ2-3
V: TRBV9
D: TRBD2
DNA: TGTGCCAGCAGCGTAGACCTAGCGGGATTGGGAGATACGCAGTATTTT
CDR3: CASSVDLAGLGDTQYF

size: -
J: TRBJ2-7
V: TRBV15
D: -
DNA: TGTGCCACCAGTGTGACGAGGTCCATGGTGTACTTC
CDR3: CATSVTRSMVYF

size: once
J: TRBJ2-3
V: TRBV15
D: -
DNA: TGTGCCACCAGCAGAGATAAGTTCGGGACAGATACGCAGTATTTT
CDR3: CATSRDKFGTDTQYF

size: -
J: TRBJ2-3
V: TRBV4-2
D: TRBD2
DNA: TGTGCCAGCAGCCAAGATCTGTTAGCGGGATTGTCAGATACGCAGTATTTT
CDR3: CASSQDLLAGLSDTQYF

size: -
J: TRBJ2-3
V: TRBV21-1
D: -
DNA: TGTGCCAGCAACCAGGGACAGACCCGGGATACGCAGTATTTT
CDR3: CASNQGQTRDTQYF

size: -
J: TRBJ1-4
V: TRBV9
D: -
DNA: TGTGCCAGCAGCGTAGAGTCGGGACATCCCCTTGAAAAACTGTTTTTT
CDR3: CASSVESGHPLEKLFF

size: many
J: TRBJ1-5
V: TRBV10-3
D: -
DNA: TGTGCCATCAGTGAAGTTGTGGTGACAAACAATCAGCCCCAGCATTTT
CDR3: CAISEVVVTNNQPQHF